This T cell receptor beta chain comes out of a study of beta chain features in type 1 diabetes (dated by TCRdb to the late 2010s). General notes on the study: Mean age, gender distribution, total cell number and subset yield did not differ between patients and healthy donors. A total of about 100,000,000 sorted cells were examined across all samples, and RNA yield correlated strongly with the number of cells per subset. The study compared the TCRB repertoires of sorted circulating CD4+ T cell subsets in recently diagnosed type 1 diabetes patients with those in matched healthy donors. Whereas all 28 donors provided naive and central memory subsets, regulatory and stem cell-like memory subsets were isolated from just 8 patients and about 8 healthy donors.

This clone has only a few counts. Which antigen it targets is not known. Per-base quality was not reported, and no clone a single base away is much larger than it. What the work shows at the level of the full study, not this receptor alone: Naive, central memory and regulatory TCRB repertoires appeared to be more alike among patients than among healthy donors. A moderate but significant shortening of TCRB CDR3 length was observed in type 1 diabetes patients in all four CD4+ subsets. At VDJ recombination sites, type 1 diabetes patients had fewer insertions and more deleted nucleotides, which implies abnormalities in thymic rearrangement. HLA sub-analyses involved small numbers of individuals, so any influence of HLA type on TCRB rearrangement remained unresolved. Shorter templates might be favored by PCR, yet because patient and control samples were amplified and corrected together, any such skew would affect both groups equally. Sequencing cDNA rather than genomic DNA could over-represent highly expressing activated cells, although activation and CD3 levels did not differ between groups.

A single peripheral blood draw of around 0.11 L on average was collected from each donor into heparinised tubes. Naive, central memory, regulatory and stem cell-like memory CD4+ T cells were sorted on a BD FACSAria II using a panel including CD45RO, CCR7, CD25, CD127, CD95 and CD27. Purity was above 98% for every sorted population. PBMCs were separated immediately by Lymphoprep density gradient centrifugation and were stained directly, without being cultured. To minimize batch effects, samples were stained and sorted in pairs, one healthy donor with one patient per experiment. The High Capacity cDNA Reverse Transcription Kit was used to reverse transcribe all of the isolated RNA, meaning that expressed TCRB transcripts were what got sequenced. Deep immunoSEQ sequencing was applied to naive, central memory and regulatory T cell samples, giving an average of roughly 3.5 million total reads per sample. After sorted cells were lysed in RLT buffer, RNA was extracted with DNase-treated RNeasy Micro or Mini kits, with the choice depending on cell number. To prevent cross-contamination, every cell subset was processed on its own, while patient and healthy donor samples were processed together. TCRB sequences were amplified from cDNA with the immunoSEQ multiplex PCR, producing 87-bp fragments spanning the CDR3 region. Amplicons were sequenced on the Illumina HiSeq platform. Turning to the authors' computational methods: PCR bias was computationally corrected using synthetic template baselines, reads within Hamming distance 2 were collapsed, and singletons that could not be merged were discarded. Reads were aligned to IMGT to assign V, D and J genes, CDR3 length, and insertions or deletions at six rearrangement sites. Within each subset, clonotype counts were normalized to sorted cell number, and only after that were true diversity and Gini coefficients computed with the tcR R package. Repertoire sharing was quantified using the overlap coefficient calculated on TCRB nucleotide sequences. Out-of-frame TCRB sequences from naive cells were analyzed as a proxy for the pre-selection repertoire. TCRdb provides this immuneACCESS table in a form limited to in-frame rearrangements. Some clones are lacking; in checked studies, under half of them reflect an unresolved V gene, and why the rest are absent is not known. Clone size and the V and J calls come from that table; the DNA yielded D and trimming. Recorded for this sample are 250,000 to 350,000 clones; roughly an eighth of them occurred a single time. The ten largest clones capture 0.015% to 0.02% of the sample.

Deletion took 6 bases off V and 5 bases off J, with a span of 10 bases between the germline ends. The CDR3 spans 12 residues, from the cysteine through the phenylalanine. Left in the record is the CDR3 DNA by itself, 36 bases read in frame from the first base. The germline V gene provides CDR1 KGHSH and CDR2 LQKENI. This TCR came from a man between 25 and 39 years old with type 1 diabetes. Here the chain combines TRBV18 and TRBJ1-1; no D gene call is confident. The material sequenced was naive CD4+ T cells from blood. The cell subset or site label, as the study defines it: true naive CD4+ T cells. CDR3 region: CASSLGRTEAFF. The nucleotides are TGTGCCAGCTCCCTCGGTCGGACTGAAGCTTTCTTT.